The clone carrying this T cell receptor (beta chain) was seen just once. Sequenced by immunoSEQ multiplex PCR; TCRdb stores in-frame clones only, minus some. The sample consists of approximately 90,000 clones, 65% to 90% of them appearing once. These data belong to a study of blood T cell repertoires in COVID-19. Study as a whole: Acute and convalescent COVID-19 samples came from the United States, Italy and Spain.

This receptor was taken from a woman older than 75 with acute or convalescent COVID-19. The material sequenced was peripheral blood.

In nucleotides, the CDR3 is TGTGCCAGTAGGGGGGACAGCTCGAACACTGAAGCTTTCTTT. It codes for CASRGDSSNTEAFF. The chain joins TRBV19 to TRBJ1-1, with TRBD1 identical over 7 bases. The CDR3 covers 14 residues. V lost 6 bases, J lost 1 base, and 5 bases stayed unmatched. Per germline, CDR1 LNHDA and CDR2 SQIVND (reference sequence).